This entry features one T cell receptor (beta chain) sequence. The data were obtained in a study of blood T cell repertoires in COVID-19. Study overall: Donors in the United States, Italy and Spain gave samples during acute or convalescent COVID-19. PBMCs, B-cell-depleted T cells, or T cells were the source of the cDNA or gDNA that made up the material.

Looked up from germline, CDR1 is LGHDT and CDR2 is YNNKEL (reference sequence). V gave up 5 bases and J gave up 1 base, with 8 bases separating them. This CDR3 has 13 amino acids. As originally analysed: Cell counts per sample came from amplifying reference gene primers. The data were produced by immunoSEQ multiplex PCR, yet TCRdb's version contains in-frame clones alone and is incomplete. The V and J calls and clone size come from that table; D and trimming were worked out from the DNA. The table includes over 100,000 clones, about 80% detected once. The origin of this receptor is an older woman with acute or convalescent COVID-19. The genes are TRBV3-1 (or the pseudogene TRBV3-2) and TRBJ1-1; D remains unclear. Material: peripheral blood. This CDR3 reads CASSRDWNTEAFF. CDR3 nucleotide sequence: TGTGCCAGCAGCAGAGACTGGAACACTGAAGCTTTCTTT.